These 6 T cell receptor beta chains were all obtained from the same sample, sequenced in a study of blood T cells in healthy people across ages. The use of a sample-barcoded 5' primer and a J-beta primer mix characterized a second PCR of roughly 7 to 11 cycles. MiXCR, applied by TCRdb to the 5' RACE reads, yields one record per CDR3 protein. The sample gives 1,800,000 or so distinct CDR3 sequences, more than 35% of which show up once; under 30% is in the top ten. What was sequenced was blood. Receptor source: a human donor in good health.

The chain recombines TRBV7-9 with TRBJ2-7; 10 bases are shared with TRBD2. Germline V gene data show CDR1 as SEHNR and CDR2 as FQNEAQ (reference sequence). V shed 5 bases and J 4 bases; nucleotides not matched to a gene: 11. This CDR3 spans 16 amino acids. The CDR3 sequence: CASSRLQLAGSYEQYF. The CDR3 region has the DNA TGTGCCAGCAGCCGCCTCCAACTAGCGGGGAGTTACGAGCAGTACTTC.

The chain joins TRBV12-3 or TRBV12-4 to TRBJ1-2, with unresolved D. This CDR3 comprises 13 residues. Trimming pared 5 bases from V and 7 bases from J, leaving 14 bases between. The CDR3 coding sequence is TGTGCCAGCAGTCCGGGGAATCTTGGTGGCTACACCTTC. It codes for CASSPGNLGGYTF.

This clonotype has a handful of counts. The chain combines TRBV29-1 with TRBJ1-6; D gene uncertain. Germline V gene data show CDR1 as SQVTM and CDR2 as ANQGSEA. The CDR3 runs to 13 residues. V was clipped by 4 bases and J by 7 bases, with 11 bases between them. The CDR3 is CSVATERNSPLHF. CDR3 coding DNA: TGCAGCGTTGCCACAGAGCGAAATTCACCCCTCCACTTT. Drawing the rest from reference TRBV29-1 and TRBJ1-6, the complete variable domain is SAVISQKPSRDICQRGTSLTIQCQVDSQVTMMFWYRQQPGQSLTLIATANQGSEATYESGFVIDKFPISRPNLTFSTLTVSNMSPEDSSIYLCSVATERNSPLHFGNGTRLTVT.

This clonotype was counted a few times. The J gene is TRBJ2-7, the V gene TRBV10-3, with D hard to call. Trimming cost V 11 bases and J 0 bases, with 8 bases left between them. CDR3 length: 11 residues. Germline CDR1 and CDR2: ENHRY and SYGVKD. CDR3 nucleotides: TGTGCCGTCCTGGGCTCCTACGAGCAGTACTTC. It specifies CAVLGSYEQYF.

In its sample, this clonotype was seen a few times. The V and J genes are TRBV6-5 and TRBJ1-1, with no clear D. In germline, CDR1 is MNHEY, CDR2 SVGAGI. Trimming left V 6 bases short and J 4 bases short, with 12 bases between. This CDR3 is 13 amino acids long. The CDR3 DNA follows: TGTGCCAGCAGCCGTTCAGGCGTCACTGAAGCTTTCTTT. Translation gives CASSRSGVTEAFF.

This clonotype was detected many times. This chain joins TRBV10-3 and TRBJ2-5, with D hard to call. Per the germline V gene, CDR1 is ENHRY and CDR2 is SYGVKD. CDR3 size: 16 residues. V lost 2 bases to trimming and J lost 11 bases, with 24 bases between them. The chain's CDR3 is CAISEEPGRHRMEQYF. CDR3 nucleotide sequence: TGTGCCATCAGTGAGGAACCAGGCAGACATCGGATGGAGCAGTACTTC.